This record covers a single T cell receptor (beta chain). The germline gene is not matched at one end of the junction; a read error may be the cause. The source of the sample is a study of T-cell memory formation after mild COVID-19. TCRdb reanalysed the 5' RACE reads using MiXCR and keeps one entry per CDR3 protein. Here the sample spans under 200,000 distinct CDR3 sequences, about an eighth being singletons. CDR3 length equals 15 residues. Germline V gene lookup returns CDR1 LGHNA and CDR2 YNFKEQ. Sequenced sample: PBMCs or a T cell subset sorted from them (not recorded which). This TCR was sampled from a man aged 18 to 30 who had mild COVID-19 (a few samples of this study predate the infection). Cell type and time point are not known. The V and J genes are TRBV4-2 and TRBJ1-2; D might be TRBD1 (6 bases). The CDR3 DNA is TGTTCCAGCAGCCGAGCATCCGGGGGGCAAGGCGGCTACACCTTC. It yields the protein CSSSRASGGQGGYTF.